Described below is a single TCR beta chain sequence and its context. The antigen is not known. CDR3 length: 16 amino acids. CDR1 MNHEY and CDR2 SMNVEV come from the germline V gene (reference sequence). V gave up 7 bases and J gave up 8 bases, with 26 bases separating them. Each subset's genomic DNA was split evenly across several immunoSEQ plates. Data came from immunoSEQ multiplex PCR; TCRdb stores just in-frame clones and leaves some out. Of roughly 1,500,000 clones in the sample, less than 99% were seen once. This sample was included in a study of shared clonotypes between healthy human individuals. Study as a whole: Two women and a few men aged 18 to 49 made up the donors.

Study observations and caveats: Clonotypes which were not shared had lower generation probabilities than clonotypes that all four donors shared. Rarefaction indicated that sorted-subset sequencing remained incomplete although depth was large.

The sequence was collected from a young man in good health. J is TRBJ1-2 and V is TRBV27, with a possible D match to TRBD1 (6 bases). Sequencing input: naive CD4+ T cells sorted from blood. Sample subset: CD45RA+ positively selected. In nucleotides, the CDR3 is TGTGCCAGCACCTCGGGGGGGGCAGGGCGAGTGGAAGGCTACACCTTC. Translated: CASTSGGAGRVEGYTF.